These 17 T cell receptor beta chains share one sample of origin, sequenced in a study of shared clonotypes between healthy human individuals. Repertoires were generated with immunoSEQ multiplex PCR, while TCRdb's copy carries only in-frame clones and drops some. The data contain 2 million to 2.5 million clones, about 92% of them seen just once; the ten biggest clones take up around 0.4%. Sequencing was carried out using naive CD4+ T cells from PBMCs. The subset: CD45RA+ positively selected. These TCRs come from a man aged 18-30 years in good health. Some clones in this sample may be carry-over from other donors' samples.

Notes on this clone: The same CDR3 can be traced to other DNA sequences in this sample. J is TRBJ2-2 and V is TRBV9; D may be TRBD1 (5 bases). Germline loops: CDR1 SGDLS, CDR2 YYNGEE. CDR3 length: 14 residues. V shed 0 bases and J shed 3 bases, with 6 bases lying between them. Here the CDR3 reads CASSVVRDTGELFF. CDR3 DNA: TGTGCCAGCAGCGTAGTCAGGGACACCGGGGAGCTGTTTTTT.

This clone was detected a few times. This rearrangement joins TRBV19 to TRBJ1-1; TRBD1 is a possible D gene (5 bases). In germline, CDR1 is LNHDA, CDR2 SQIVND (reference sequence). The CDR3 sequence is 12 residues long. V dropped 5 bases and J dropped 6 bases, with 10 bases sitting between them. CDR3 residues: CASSLGGAEAFF. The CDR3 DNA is TGTGCCAGTAGTCTGGGGGGGGCTGAAGCTTTCTTT.

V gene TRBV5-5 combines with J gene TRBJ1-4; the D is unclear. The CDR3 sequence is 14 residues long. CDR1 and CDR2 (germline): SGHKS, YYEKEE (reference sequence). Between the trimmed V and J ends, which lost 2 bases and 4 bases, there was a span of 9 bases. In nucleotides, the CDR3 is TGTGCCAGCAGCTTCGTAAGCATTAATGAAAAACTGTTTTTT. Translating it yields CASSFVSINEKLFF.

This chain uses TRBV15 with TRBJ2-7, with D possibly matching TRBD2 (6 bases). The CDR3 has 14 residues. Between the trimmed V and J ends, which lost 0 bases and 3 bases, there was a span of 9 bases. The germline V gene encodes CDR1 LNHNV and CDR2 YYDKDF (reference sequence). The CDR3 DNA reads TGTGCCACCAGCAGAGACGGGGGAAACTACGAGCAGTACTTC. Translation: CATSRDGGNYEQYF.

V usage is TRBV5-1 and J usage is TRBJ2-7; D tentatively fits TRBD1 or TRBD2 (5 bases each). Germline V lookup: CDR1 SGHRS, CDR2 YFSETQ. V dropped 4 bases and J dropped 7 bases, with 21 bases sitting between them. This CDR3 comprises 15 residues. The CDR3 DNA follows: TGCGCCAGCAGCCCCTCGGCCGGGACCGGGGTGGAGCAGTACTTC. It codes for CASSPSAGTGVEQYF.

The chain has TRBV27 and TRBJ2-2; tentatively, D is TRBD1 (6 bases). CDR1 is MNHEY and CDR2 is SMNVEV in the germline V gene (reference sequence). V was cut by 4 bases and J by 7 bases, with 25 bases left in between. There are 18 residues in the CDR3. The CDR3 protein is CASSSEDWTSPGHGELFF. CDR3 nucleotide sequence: TGTGCCAGCAGTTCGGAGGACTGGACCAGCCCGGGACACGGGGAGCTGTTTTTT.

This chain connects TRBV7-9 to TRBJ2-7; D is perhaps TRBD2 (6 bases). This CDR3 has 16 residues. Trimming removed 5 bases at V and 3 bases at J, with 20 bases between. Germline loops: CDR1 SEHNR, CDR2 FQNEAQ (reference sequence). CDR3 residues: CASSGPLGGRVYEQYF. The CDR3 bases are TGTGCCAGCAGCGGACCTTTGGGGGGTCGGGTCTACGAGCAGTACTTC.

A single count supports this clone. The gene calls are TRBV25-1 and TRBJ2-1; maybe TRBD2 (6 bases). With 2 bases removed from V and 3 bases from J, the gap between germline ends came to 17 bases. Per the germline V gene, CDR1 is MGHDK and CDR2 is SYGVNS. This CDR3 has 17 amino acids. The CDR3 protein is CASSETPGLASYNEQFF. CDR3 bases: TGTGCCAGCAGTGAAACCCCAGGGCTAGCGAGCTACAATGAGCAGTTCTTC.

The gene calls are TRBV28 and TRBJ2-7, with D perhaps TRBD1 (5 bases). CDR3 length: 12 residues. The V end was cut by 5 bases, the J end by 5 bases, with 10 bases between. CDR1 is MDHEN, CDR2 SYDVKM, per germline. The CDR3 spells CASSPIGDEQYF. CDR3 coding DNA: TGTGCCAGCAGTCCTATAGGGGACGAGCAGTACTTC.

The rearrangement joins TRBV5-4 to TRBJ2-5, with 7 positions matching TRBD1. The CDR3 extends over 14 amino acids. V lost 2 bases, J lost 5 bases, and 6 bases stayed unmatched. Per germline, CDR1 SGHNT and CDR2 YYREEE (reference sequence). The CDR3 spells CASSLKGAWETQYF. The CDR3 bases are TGTGCCAGCAGCTTAAAGGGGGCGTGGGAGACCCAGTACTTC.

This CDR3 is CASTDWTSNEQFF. CDR3 DNA sequence: TGCGCCAGCACCGACTGGACTAGCAATGAGCAGTTCTTC. The V call is TRBV10-2, the J call TRBJ2-1; 7 bases agree with TRBD2. CDR3 length equals 13 residues. CDR1 is WSHSY and CDR2 is SAAADI in the germline V gene. J lost 6 bases, V lost 7 bases, and 6 bases had no gene match.

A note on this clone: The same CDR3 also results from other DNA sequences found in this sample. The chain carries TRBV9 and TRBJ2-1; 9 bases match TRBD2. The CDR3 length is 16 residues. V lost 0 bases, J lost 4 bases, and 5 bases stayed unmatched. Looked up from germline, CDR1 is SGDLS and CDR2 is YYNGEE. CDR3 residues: CASSVGTSGRYNEQFF. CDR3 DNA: TGTGCCAGCAGCGTAGGAACGAGCGGGAGGTACAATGAGCAGTTCTTC.

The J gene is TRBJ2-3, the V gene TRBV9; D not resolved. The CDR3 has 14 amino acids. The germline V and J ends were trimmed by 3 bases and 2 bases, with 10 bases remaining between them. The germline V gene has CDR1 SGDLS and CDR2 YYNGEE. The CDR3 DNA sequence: TGTGCCAGCAGCGAATTGGCCCCCACAGATACGCAGTATTTT. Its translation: CASSELAPTDTQYF. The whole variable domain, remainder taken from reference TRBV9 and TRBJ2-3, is DSGVTQTPKHLITATGQRVTLRCSPRSGDLSVYWYQQSLDQGLQFLIQYYNGEERAKGNILERFSAQQFPDLHSELNLSSLELGDSALYFCASSELAPTDTQYFGPGTRLTVL.

The CDR3 protein is CASSYPDSYGYTF. The CDR3, as DNA: TGTGCCAGCAGTTACCCAGACAGCTATGGCTACACCTTC. The chain combines TRBV6-5 with TRBJ1-2; maybe TRBD1 (5 bases). Germline V CDR1 and CDR2: MNHEY, SVGAGI. This CDR3 spans 13 amino acids. The V end was cut by 2 bases, the J end by 4 bases, with 8 bases between.

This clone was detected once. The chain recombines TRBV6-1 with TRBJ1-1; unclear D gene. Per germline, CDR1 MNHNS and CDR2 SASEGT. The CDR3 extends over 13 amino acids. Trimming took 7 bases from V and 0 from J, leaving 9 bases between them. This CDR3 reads CASTLEVNTEAFF. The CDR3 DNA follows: TGTGCCAGCACCCTGGAGGTGAACACTGAAGCTTTCTTT.

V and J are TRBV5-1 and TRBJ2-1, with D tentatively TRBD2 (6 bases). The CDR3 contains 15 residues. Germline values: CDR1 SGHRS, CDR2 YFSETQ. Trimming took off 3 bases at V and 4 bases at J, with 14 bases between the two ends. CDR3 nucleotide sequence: TGCGCCAGCAGCTCGACTAGAGATACTTACAATGAGCAGTTCTTC. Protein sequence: CASSSTRDTYNEQFF. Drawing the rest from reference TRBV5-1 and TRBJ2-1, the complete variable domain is KAGVTQTPRYLIKTRGQQVTLSCSPISGHRSVSWYQQTPGQGLQFLFEYFSETQRNKGNFPGRFSGRQFSNSRSEMNVSTLELGDSALYLCASSSTRDTYNEQFFGPGTRLTVL.

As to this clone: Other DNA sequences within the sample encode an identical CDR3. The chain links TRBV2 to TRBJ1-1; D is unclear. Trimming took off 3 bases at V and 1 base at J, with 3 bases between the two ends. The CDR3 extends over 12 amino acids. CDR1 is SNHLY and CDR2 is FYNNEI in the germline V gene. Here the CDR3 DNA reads TGTGCCAGCAGTGAGGGGAACACTGAAGCTTTCTTT. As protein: CASSEGNTEAFF.